Listed below are T cell receptor beta chains from one sample, sequenced in a study of blood T cell repertoires in COVID-19. TCRdb's copy holds only in-frame clones and misses some; the assay was immunoSEQ multiplex PCR. Of 35,000 to 55,000 clones in the sample, 90% were seen once. The sample consisted of peripheral blood. The receptors shown here come from a man aged 50 to 60 with active COVID-19. Each CDR3 is given with its conserved first and last residue. The D gene is left open where the match is weak. A clone size is listed for some rows: how often the clone was seen (once, few, many), or a class if it is expanded.

15,TRBD2,TRBJ2-4,TRBV6-5,-,TGTGCCAGCAGCCCCTCGGCGGGGGACGAAAACATTCAGTACTTC,CASSPSAGDENIQYF
13,-,TRBJ2-3,TRBV5-4,-,TGTGCCAGCGGGCTAATGGGCACAGATACGCAGTATTTT,CASGLMGTDTQYF
17,-,TRBJ2-1,TRBV6-2/TRBV6-3,-,TGTGCCAGCAGTTCCCTGGCGGCGTGGGGGGAATACAATGAGCAGTTCTTC,CASSSLAAWGEYNEQFF
15,TRBD1,TRBJ1-2,TRBV28,-,TGTGCCAGCAGTTTATCGACCCAGGGGGCGAGGGGCTACACCTTC,CASSLSTQGARGYTF
15,TRBD1,TRBJ1-3,TRBV6-5,-,TGTGCCAGCAACTGGGACAGCAGCTCTGGAAACACCATATATTTT,CASNWDSSSGNTIYF
15,-,TRBJ1-2,TRBV4-1,-,TGCGCCAGCAGCCAAGATTGGGGGGGGCACTATGGCTACACCTTC,CASSQDWGGHYGYTF
15,TRBD1,TRBJ2-7,TRBV28,-,TGTGCCAGCAGCACCCGGACAGGGGGCTCCTACGAGCAGTACTTC,CASSTRTGGSYEQYF
14,-,TRBJ2-7,TRBV3-1/TRBV3-2,-,TGTGCCAGCAGCCCTCGAGGGACTCAGCGCGAGCAGTACTTC,CASSPRGTQREQYF
14,-,TRBJ2-5,TRBV3-1/TRBV3-2,-,TGTGCCAGCAGCCAAACGACAGGGAGGGAGACCCAGTACTTC,CASSQTTGRETQYF
14,-,TRBJ2-3,TRBV19,-,TGTGCCAGTAGTATTTCGGGGATCACAGATACGCAGTATTTT,CASSISGITDTQYF
16,-,TRBJ1-3,TRBV15,-,TGTGCCACCAGCAGAGATAGCGGCATCTCTGGAAACACCATATATTTT,CATSRDSGISGNTIYF
15,-,TRBJ1-3,TRBV6-5,-,TGTGCCAGCAGTTACGAGGGACATCCCGGAAACACCATATATTTT,CASSYEGHPGNTIYF
14,-,TRBJ1-6,TRBV7-9,-,TGTGCCAGCAGCTTAGTGCAGGGGAATTCACCCCTCCACTTT,CASSLVQGNSPLHF
14,-,TRBJ1-2,TRBV5-6,-,TGTGCCAGCAGCTTAAGGTCCGGGGTTCTTGGCTACACCTTC,CASSLRSGVLGYTF
15,TRBD1,TRBJ1-4,TRBV7-9,-,TGTGCCAGCAGCGAAGGACAGGGGGCTAATGAAAAACTGTTTTTT,CASSEGQGANEKLFF
15,TRBD1,TRBJ1-4,TRBV6-5,few,TGTGCCAGCAGTTACTCGGGACAGCGAAATGAAAAACTGTTTTTT,CASSYSGQRNEKLFF
14,TRBD1,TRBJ1-6,TRBV28,-,TGTGCCAGCAGTTTATCGCAGGGGGTATCACCCCTCCACTTT,CASSLSQGVSPLHF
13,-,TRBJ2-3,TRBV6-2/TRBV6-3,few,TGTGCCAGCAGTAACCGGGAAACAGATACGCAGTATTTT,CASSNRETDTQYF
15,-,TRBJ2-2,TRBV4-1,-,TGCGCCAGCAGCCAAGAATGGAGCTCGGCCCGGAAGCTGTTTTTT,CASSQEWSSARKLFF
13,-,TRBJ1-2,TRBV5-1,-,TGCGCCAGCAGCTCCCAGGGGAGCTATGGCTACACCTTC,CASSSQGSYGYTF
14,-,TRBJ1-5,TRBV20-1,-,TGCAGTGCTAGTGCGGGGGTAGGAGGACAGCCCCAGCATTTT,CSASAGVGGQPQHF
18,TRBD2,TRBJ2-3,TRBV19,-,TGTGCCAGTAGTATAGATCAAGGTAGCGGGGGATACACAGATACGCAGTATTTT,CASSIDQGSGGYTDTQYF
14,TRBD1,TRBJ1-2,TRBV2,-,TGTGCCAGCAGGGGGACAGGGGCTAACTATGGCTACACCTTC,CASRGTGANYGYTF
12,-,TRBJ1-2,TRBV6-5,once,TGTGCCAGCAGTTTCGGACATAATGGCTACACCTTC,CASSFGHNGYTF
14,-,TRBJ2-1,TRBV6-5,once,TGTGCCAGCAGTTGGAGGGCCTCCTACAATGAGCAGTTCTTC,CASSWRASYNEQFF
11,-,TRBJ2-1,TRBV7-9,-,TGTGCCAGCAGCCTGGGGGGGCCACAGTTCTTC,CASSLGGPQFF
14,TRBD1,TRBJ1-4,TRBV7-2,-,TGTGCCAGCAGCCTGGGACAGTTTAATGAAAAACTGTTTTTT,CASSLGQFNEKLFF
15,-,TRBJ1-1,TRBV4-1,-,TGCGCCAGCAGCCAAGCGCGTTCCAGGGAGGTGAGGGCTTTCTTT,CASSQARSREVRAFF
15,TRBD2,TRBJ2-3,TRBV6-4,-,TGTGCCAGCAGTGGGACTAGCGGGGGCCAAGATACGCAGTATTTT,CASSGTSGGQDTQYF
15,TRBD1,TRBJ1-6,TRBV5-1,-,TGCGCCAGCAGCATTGGACAGGGTAGTTATTCACCCCTCCACTTT,CASSIGQGSYSPLHF
15,-,TRBJ1-2,TRBV7-2,once,TGTGCCAGCAATCCCGATTGGTTCAGGAACTATGGCTACACCTTC,CASNPDWFRNYGYTF
14,-,TRBJ2-4,TRBV6-5,-,TGTGCCAGCAGTCCGCCGGGACAAAGGAACATTCAGTACTTC,CASSPPGQRNIQYF
14,-,TRBJ2-3,TRBV9,once,TGTGCCAGCAGCCCTTACCCGAGGGTGGATACGCAGTATTTT,CASSPYPRVDTQYF
16,TRBD1,TRBJ2-7,TRBV9,few,TGTGCCAGCAGCGTAGGGATGAGGACAGGGTCGGAGGAGCAGTACTTC,CASSVGMRTGSEEQYF
15,TRBD1,TRBJ2-2,TRBV3-1/TRBV3-2,-,TGTGCCAGCAGCTTGGGACAGGGTCGGACCGGGGAGCTGTTTTTT,CASSLGQGRTGELFF
15,-,TRBJ1-3,TRBV5-1,-,TGCGCCAGCAGCTTACAGGGTACCCCTGGAAACACCATATATTTT,CASSLQGTPGNTIYF
14,-,TRBJ1-5,TRBV28,-,TGTGCCAGCAGTCTGGACACCACCAATCAGCCCCAGCATTTT,CASSLDTTNQPQHF
13,-,TRBJ1-1,TRBV18,-,TGTGCCAGCTCACCACCGGGGCGGACTGAAGCTTTCTTT,CASSPPGRTEAFF
15,TRBD1,TRBJ1-5,TRBV7-2,-,TGTGCCAGCAGCTCTGGCGGGACAGGCAATCAGCCCCAGCATTTT,CASSSGGTGNQPQHF
19,TRBD2,TRBJ2-1,TRBV4-1,few,TGCGCCAGCAGCCAAGAATCGGGACTAGCGGGGGGGCTGCGCAATGAGCAGTTCTTC,CASSQESGLAGGLRNEQFF
14,TRBD1,TRBJ1-2,TRBV7-2,-,TGTGCCAGCAGCTTAGGGGACAGGACTCGCGACTACACCTTC,CASSLGDRTRDYTF
13,-,TRBJ1-6,TRBV30,-,TGTGCCTGGGGACAGCAGACAAATTCACCCCTCCACTTT,CAWGQQTNSPLHF
15,TRBD1,TRBJ1-6,TRBV5-6,-,TGTGCCAGCAGCTCCCAGGACAGGGGGTTTTCACCCCTCCACTTT,CASSSQDRGFSPLHF
16,TRBD2,TRBJ2-1,TRBV7-2,-,TGTGCCAGCAGCTTAGCCCTCGGCGGGGGGGCCCATGAGCAGTTCTTC,CASSLALGGGAHEQFF
18,-,TRBJ2-6,TRBV21-1,-,TGTGCCAGCAGCAAACGGGTCCATAAGAGCTCTGGGGCCAACGTCCTGACTTTC,CASSKRVHKSSGANVLTF
15,-,TRBJ2-5,TRBV6-2/TRBV6-3,-,TGTGCCAGCAGTTCCACCTCCGGGGGGCCGGAGACCCAGTACTTC,CASSSTSGGPETQYF
15,TRBD2,TRBJ2-5,TRBV19,few,TGTGCCAGTAAATCTAGCGGGGGGGAGGCAGAGACCCAGTACTTC,CASKSSGGEAETQYF
15,TRBD1,TRBJ1-4,TRBV2,-,TGTGCCAGCAGAGATAGACAGGGGATTAATGAAAAACTGTTTTTT,CASRDRQGINEKLFF
15,TRBD1,TRBJ2-1,TRBV4-2,-,TGTGCCAGCAGCCAAGGGACAGGGGTCTACAATGAGCAGTTCTTC,CASSQGTGVYNEQFF
11,TRBD1,TRBJ2-5,TRBV6-6,-,TGTGCCAGCAGCTCACGGGACAGCGGGTACTTC,CASSSRDSGYF
14,-,TRBJ2-7,TRBV10-2,-,TGCGCCAGCAGTCCGGGCCATGGAGGGCACGAGCAGTACTTC,CASSPGHGGHEQYF
14,-,TRBJ1-5,TRBV6-5,-,TGTGCCAGCAGTTACGAGCCCGAGGGTGAGCCCCAGCATTTT,CASSYEPEGEPQHF
15,-,TRBJ1-1,TRBV7-9,-,TGTGCCAGCAGCTTAGCTGACAGGCGCACACATGAAGCTTTCTTT,CASSLADRRTHEAFF
13,-,TRBJ2-1,TRBV5-4,-,TGTGCCAGCAGCTTGTCCGGGGACAATGAGCAGTTCTTC,CASSLSGDNEQFF
13,TRBD1,TRBJ2-1,TRBV5-8,-,TGTGCCAGCAGCCCTGACAGGGAGAATGAGCAGTTCTTC,CASSPDRENEQFF
13,TRBD1,TRBJ1-2,TRBV6-5,-,TGTGCCAGCAAGCTACAGGGGATCTATGGCTACACCTTC,CASKLQGIYGYTF
14,-,TRBJ2-2,TRBV10-3,-,TGTGCCATCAGTGATTGGGGCTCACCGGGGGAGCTGTTTTTT,CAISDWGSPGELFF